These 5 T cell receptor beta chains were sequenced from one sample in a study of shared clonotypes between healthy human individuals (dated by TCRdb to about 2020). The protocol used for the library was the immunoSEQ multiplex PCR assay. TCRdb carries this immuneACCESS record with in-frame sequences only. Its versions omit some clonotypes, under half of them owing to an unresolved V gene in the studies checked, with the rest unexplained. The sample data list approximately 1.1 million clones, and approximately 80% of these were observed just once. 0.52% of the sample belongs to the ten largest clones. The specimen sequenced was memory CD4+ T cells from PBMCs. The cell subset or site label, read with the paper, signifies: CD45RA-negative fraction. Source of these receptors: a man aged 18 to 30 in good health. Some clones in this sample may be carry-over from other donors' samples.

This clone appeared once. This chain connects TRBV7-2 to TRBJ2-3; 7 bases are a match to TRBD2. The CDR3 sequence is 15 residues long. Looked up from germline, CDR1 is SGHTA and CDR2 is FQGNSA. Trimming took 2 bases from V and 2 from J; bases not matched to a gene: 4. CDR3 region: CASSLLGLNTDTQYF. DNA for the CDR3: TGTGCCAGCAGCTTACTGGGACTAAACACAGATACGCAGTATTTT.

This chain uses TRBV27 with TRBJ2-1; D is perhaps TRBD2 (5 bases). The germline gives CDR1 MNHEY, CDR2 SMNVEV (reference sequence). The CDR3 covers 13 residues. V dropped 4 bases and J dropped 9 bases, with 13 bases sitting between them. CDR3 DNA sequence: TGTGCCAGCAGTTCCACTACCGCGGGTGAGCAGTTCTTC. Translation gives CASSSTTAGEQFF.

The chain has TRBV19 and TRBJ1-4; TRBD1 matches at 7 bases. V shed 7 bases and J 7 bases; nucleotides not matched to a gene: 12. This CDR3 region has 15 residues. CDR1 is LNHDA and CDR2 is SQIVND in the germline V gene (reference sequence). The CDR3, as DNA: TGTGCCAGTAACAAAAACAGGGGAGGTACTGAAAAACTGTTTTTT. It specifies CASNKNRGGTEKLFF.

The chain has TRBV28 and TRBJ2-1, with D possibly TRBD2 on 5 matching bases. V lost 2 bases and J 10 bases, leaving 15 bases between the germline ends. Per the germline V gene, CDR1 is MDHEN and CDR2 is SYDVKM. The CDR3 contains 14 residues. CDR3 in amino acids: CASSLPGKGREQFF. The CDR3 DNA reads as TGTGCCAGCAGTTTACCGGGAAAAGGTCGCGAGCAGTTCTTC.

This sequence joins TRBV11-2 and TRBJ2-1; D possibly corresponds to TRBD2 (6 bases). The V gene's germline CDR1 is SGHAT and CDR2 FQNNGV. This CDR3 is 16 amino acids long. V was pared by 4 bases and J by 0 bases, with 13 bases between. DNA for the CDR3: TGTGCCAGCAGCTACCGACTAGTCAGCTCCTACAATGAGCAGTTCTTC. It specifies CASSYRLVSSYNEQFF.